This TCR beta chain comes out of a study of blood T cell repertoires in COVID-19. The wider study: Samples came from the United States, Italy and Spain, spanning acute and convalescent COVID-19.

This clone was seen more than once but under ten times. Only in-frame clones appear in the TCRdb table, and some are missing; sequencing was by immunoSEQ multiplex PCR. Of roughly 440,000 clones listed, about 91% were seen once; the top ten hold over 9.5%. Seattle enrolled patients during active infection and tracked them longitudinally. The sequence was collected from a woman in her 50s with COVID-19, enrolled during active disease. The sample consisted of peripheral blood.

The CDR3 region is CASSKREAGNTIYF. The CDR3, as DNA: TGTGCCAGCAGTAAGAGGGAGGCTGGAAACACCATATATTTT. The V call is TRBV25-1, the J call TRBJ1-3; D gene uncertain. Trimming removed 5 bases at V and 2 bases at J, with 10 bases between. From germline, CDR1 is MGHDK and CDR2 SYGVNS. CDR3 length equals 14 residues.